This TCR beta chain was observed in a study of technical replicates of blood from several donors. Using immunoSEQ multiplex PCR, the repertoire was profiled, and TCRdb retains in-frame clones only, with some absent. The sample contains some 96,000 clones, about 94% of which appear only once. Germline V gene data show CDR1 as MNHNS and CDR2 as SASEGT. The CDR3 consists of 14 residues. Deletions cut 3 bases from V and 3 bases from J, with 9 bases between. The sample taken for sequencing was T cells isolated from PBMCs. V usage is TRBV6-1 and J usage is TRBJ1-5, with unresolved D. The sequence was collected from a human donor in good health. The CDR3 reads CASSDPPNNQPQHF. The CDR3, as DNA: TGTGCCAGCAGTGACCCCCCTAACAATCAGCCCCAGCATTTT.